This entry lists 28 T cell receptor beta chains sequenced from one sample in a study of blood T cells in healthy people across ages. The second PCR ran about 6 to 11 cycles with a sample-barcoded 5' primer and J-beta primers. TCRdb ran MiXCR on the 5' RACE reads and lists one entry per CDR3 protein. Among fewer than 1,000,000 distinct CDR3 sequences, around 45% were seen once, and the ten largest hold nearly 20%. The sequencing input was blood. These TCRs come from a man aged 55-75 years in good health.

The chain recombines TRBV15 with TRBJ1-1; D gene uncertain. The CDR3 has 13 residues. In germline, CDR1 is LNHNV, CDR2 YYDKDF (reference sequence). Trimming shortened V by 1 base and J by 8 bases, and 11 bases separated the two germline ends. The CDR3: CATSRVPSGEAFF. CDR3 coding DNA: TGTGCCACCAGCAGAGTTCCCTCGGGGGAAGCTTTCTTT.

This clonotype was seen just once. The chain has TRBV2 and TRBJ2-1; 9 bases are a match to TRBD2. The CDR3 has 15 amino acids. V shed 3 bases, J shed 7 bases, and the junction held 7 bases outside the gene matches. CDR1 is SNHLY and CDR2 is FYNNEI in the germline V gene. The CDR3 is CASSEQRGDGNEQFF. For the CDR3, the DNA is TGTGCCAGCAGTGAGCAGCGGGGGGACGGGAATGAGCAGTTCTTC.

This chain connects TRBV9 to TRBJ2-7; TRBD1 is a possible D gene (6 bases). Trimming left V 3 bases short and J 0 bases short, with 10 bases between. Germline V lookup: CDR1 SGDLS, CDR2 YYNGEE. This CDR3 has 14 amino acids. CDR3 sequence reads: CASSARQASYEQYF. Here the CDR3 DNA reads TGTGCCAGCAGCGCTCGACAGGCCTCCTACGAGCAGTACTTC.

V is TRBV20-1 and J is TRBJ2-1, with TRBD2 identical over 9 bases. Germline V CDR1 and CDR2: DFQATT, SNEGSKA (reference sequence). This CDR3 region has 15 residues. With 6 bases clipped from V and 10 bases from J, the junction kept 16 bases outside the gene matches. This CDR3 reads CSADRGTSYRVEQFF. As DNA, the CDR3 is TGCAGTGCCGACCGCGGGACTAGCTATCGGGTCGAGCAGTTCTTC.

The CDR3: CASSLTSAYAGELFF. DNA for the CDR3: TGTGCCAGCAGCTTGACTAGCGCCTATGCCGGGGAGCTGTTTTTT. This chain joins TRBV7-6 and TRBJ2-2; TRBD2 agrees at 8 bases. The CDR3 contains 15 residues. Germline values: CDR1 SGHVS, CDR2 FNYEAQ. V trimming: 3 bases; J trimming: 6 bases; junction bases outside the gene matches: 6.

V gene TRBV3-1 combines with J gene TRBJ2-1; D possibly corresponds to TRBD2 (5 bases). Germline values: CDR1 LGHDT, CDR2 YNNKEL (reference sequence). The CDR3 has 13 amino acids. Trimming left V 3 bases short and J 12 bases short, with 15 bases between. The CDR3 DNA sequence: TGTGCCAGCAGCCAGTACTCCCCGGGGTGGCAGTTCTTC. Residues: CASSQYSPGWQFF.

The V call is TRBV28, the J call TRBJ1-5; TRBD1 matches at 7 bases. The CDR3 is 14 residues long. Germline-derived CDR1 and CDR2 are MDHEN and SYDVKM. Germline trimming cut 5 bases from V and 9 bases from J; bases unmatched to any gene: 10. The CDR3 region has the DNA TGTGCCAGCAGTACACAGGGGAGAGGGTGGCCCCAGCATTTT. Translating gives CASSTQGRGWPQHF.

This clonotype was seen more than once but under ten times. V and J are TRBV28 and TRBJ2-5; 8 nucleotides align to TRBD2. From germline, CDR1 is MDHEN and CDR2 SYDVKM. With V trimmed by 6 bases and J by 2 bases, 8 bases remained unmatched. The CDR3 totals 15 residues. This CDR3 reads CASSLAGGRQETQYF. The CDR3 coding sequence is TGTGCCAGCAGCTTGGCGGGGGGAAGGCAAGAGACCCAGTACTTC.

Only a few counts were recorded for this clonotype. The V gene is TRBV7-2, the J gene TRBJ2-5; TRBD1 agrees at 7 bases. V lost 6 bases to trimming and J lost 13 bases; unmatched junction nucleotides: 14. From germline, CDR1 is SGHTA and CDR2 FQGNSA. The CDR3 is 13 residues long. CDR3 sequence (DNA): TGTGCCAGCAGGCTAGGGACAGCTCGTGAGTGGTACTTC. Protein: CASRLGTAREWYF.

The chain carries TRBV7-2 and TRBJ1-4; a weak D match, TRBD1 (5 bases). Trimming cost V 6 bases and J 5 bases, with 10 bases left between them. This CDR3 is built from 13 residues. The germline V gene encodes CDR1 SGHTA and CDR2 FQGNSA. In nucleotides, the CDR3 is TGTGCCAGCAGGGCAGGGCCAAATGAAAAACTGTTTTTT. Translation: CASRAGPNEKLFF.

On this clonotype: One end of the junction is discordant with germline, which a read error may explain. The CDR3 DNA is TGTGCTAGTGGTTTGGTACTAGGGGCGAACGCTGAAGCTTTCTTT. It yields the protein CASGLVLGANAEAFF. This chain uses TRBV12-5 with TRBJ1-1; D possibly corresponds to TRBD1 (5 bases). Germline loops: CDR1 LGHNT, CDR2 FRNRAP. There are 15 residues in the CDR3.

The genes are TRBV4-3 and TRBJ2-2; the D gene is possibly TRBD1 (5 bases). Trimming removed 9 bases at V and 2 bases at J, with 10 bases between. The CDR3 spans 13 residues. CDR1 and CDR2 (germline): LGHNA, YSLEER. The CDR3 nucleotides read TGCGCCAGTGGCGGACATAACACCGGGGAGCTGTTTTTT. It translates to CASGGHNTGELFF.

V and J are TRBV5-1 and TRBJ2-7; possibly TRBD1 or TRBD2 for D (6 bases each). The length of the CDR3 is 16 residues. CDR1 is SGHRS, CDR2 YFSETQ, per germline. V was pared by 1 base and J by 4 bases, with 18 bases between. CDR3: CASSLPTGDTHYEQYF. The CDR3 DNA sequence: TGCGCCAGCAGCTTGCCCACGGGGGACACTCATTACGAGCAGTACTTC.

DNA for the CDR3: TGTGCCAGCAGCTTCATGGCGCGATCGAATTCACCCCTCCACTTT. This sequence encodes CASSFMARSNSPLHF. The V gene is TRBV7-2, the J gene TRBJ1-6; no firm D call. The CDR3 runs 15 residues. CDR1 and CDR2 from the germline V gene are SGHTA and FQGNSA. Trimming left V 3 bases short and J 7 bases short, with 13 bases between. Full variable domain (outside the CDR3, taken from reference TRBV7-2 and TRBJ1-6): GAGVSQSPSNKVTEKGKDVELRCDPISGHTALYWYRQSLGQGLEFLIYFQGNSAPDKSGLPSDRFSAERTGGSVSTLTIQRTQQEDSAVYLCASSFMARSNSPLHFGNGTRLTVT.

The chain recombines TRBV5-4 with TRBJ2-7; 8 positions agree with TRBD1. V lost 2 bases and J lost 4; bases outside the gene matches: 5. The CDR3 runs to 14 residues. CDR1 is SGHNT and CDR2 is YYREEE in the germline V gene (reference sequence). DNA for the CDR3: TGTGCCAGCAGCTTCCAGGACAGGGTATACGAGCAGTACTTC. It translates to CASSFQDRVYEQYF.

The count of this clonotype is one. The V call is TRBV14, the J call TRBJ1-2; tentative D call: TRBD1 (5 bases). This CDR3 is built from 15 residues. V gave up 3 bases and J gave up 4 bases, with 15 bases separating them. Germline lookup yields CDR1 SGHDN and CDR2 FVKESK. CDR3 residues: CASSHRQGVLYGYTF. As DNA, the CDR3 is TGTGCCAGCAGCCACCGCCAGGGAGTCCTCTATGGCTACACCTTC.

The chain recombines TRBV20-1 with TRBJ2-7; TRBD1 is a possible D gene (6 bases). Between the trimmed V and J ends, which lost 2 bases and 3 bases, there was a span of 11 bases. The CDR3 has 13 residues. Germline assignment: CDR1 DFQATT and CDR2 SNEGSKA (reference sequence). The CDR3 protein is CSARRGQHYEQYF. As DNA, the CDR3 is TGCAGTGCTAGACGAGGACAGCACTACGAGCAGTACTTC.

This chain links TRBV18 with TRBJ1-2, with no clear D. This CDR3 has 12 residues. V lost 3 bases to trimming and J lost 5 bases, with 7 bases between them. Germline CDR1 KGHSH, CDR2 LQKENI. For the CDR3, the DNA is TGTGCCAGCTCACCTGGGGAGTATGGCTACACCTTC. Its translation is CASSPGEYGYTF. Supplemented by reference TRBV18 and TRBJ1-2, the full variable domain reads NAGVMQNPRHLVRRRGQEARLRCSPMKGHSHVYWYRQLPEEGLKFMVYLQKENIIDESGMPKERFSAEFPKEGPSILRIQQVVRGDSAAYFCASSPGEYGYTFGSGTRLTVV.

This rearrangement joins TRBV4-3 to TRBJ1-4, with 9 bases fitting TRBD1. Germline CDR1 is LGHNA and CDR2 is YSLEER. This CDR3 is 16 amino acids long. The ends lost 4 bases at V and 4 bases at J; junction bases unmatched: 7. The chain's CDR3 is CASSRLGGQGNEKLFF. For the CDR3, the DNA is TGCGCCAGCAGCCGCCTGGGGGGACAGGGTAATGAAAAACTGTTTTTT.

The rearrangement uses TRBV5-1 and TRBJ2-5; D is unclear. The germline V and J ends were trimmed by 1 base and 1 base, with 5 bases remaining between them. The germline V gene has CDR1 SGHRS and CDR2 YFSETQ. CDR3 length: 13 residues. The CDR3 is CASSLLGQETQYF. DNA of the CDR3: TGCGCCAGCAGCTTGTTGGGCCAAGAGACCCAGTACTTC. Full variable domain (remainder filled in from reference TRBV5-1 and TRBJ2-5): KAGVTQTPRYLIKTRGQQVTLSCSPISGHRSVSWYQQTPGQGLQFLFEYFSETQRNKGNFPGRFSGRQFSNSRSEMNVSTLELGDSALYLCASSLLGQETQYFGPGTRLLVL.

This clonotype was counted between two and nine times. The chain employs TRBV29-1 and TRBJ1-1; D is undetermined. The CDR3 totals 13 residues. V lost 4 bases, J lost 0 bases, and 9 bases lay in between. Per germline, CDR1 SQVTM and CDR2 ANQGSEA. CDR3: CSVGRRMNTEAFF. In nucleotides, the CDR3 is TGCAGCGTTGGACGGCGGATGAACACTGAAGCTTTCTTT.

The V call is TRBV20-1, the J call TRBJ1-1; TRBD1 matches 7 bases. Germline CDR1 DFQATT, CDR2 SNEGSKA (reference sequence). The junction had 10 bases not matched to a gene; V was cut back by 5 bases and J by 7 bases. CDR3 length: 13 amino acids. As DNA, the CDR3 is TGCAGTGCTTCGACAGGGCAAGAATATGAAGCTTTCTTT. Encoded protein: CSASTGQEYEAFF.

The V and J genes are TRBV20-1 and TRBJ2-7; D is ambiguous. Deletions cut 6 bases from V and 0 bases from J, with 15 bases between. Per germline, CDR1 DFQATT and CDR2 SNEGSKA (reference sequence). There are 14 residues in the CDR3. CDR3 loop: CSAIPFHDSYEQYF. The CDR3 coding sequence is TGCAGTGCAATCCCGTTCCACGACTCCTACGAGCAGTACTTC.

V and J are TRBV12-3 or TRBV12-4 and TRBJ2-2; tentative D call: TRBD2 (6 bases). V lost 8 bases to trimming and J lost 2 bases, with 15 bases between them. The CDR3 is made up of 15 amino acids. Written as DNA, the CDR3 is TGTGCCAGCGGGATTGCCGGGGGTAACACCGGGGAGCTGTTTTTT. Its protein is CASGIAGGNTGELFF.

This clonotype was counted a few times. The chain recombines TRBV18 with TRBJ2-7; weak D call: TRBD2 (5 bases). With 3 bases removed from V and 0 bases from J, the gap between germline ends came to 15 bases. CDR1 KGHSH and CDR2 LQKENI come from the germline V gene. The CDR3 has 16 amino acids. Here the CDR3 reads CASSPYLARGSYEQYF. The DNA for the CDR3 is TGTGCCAGCTCACCTTATCTAGCCCGGGGCTCCTACGAGCAGTACTTC.

V is TRBV6-1 and J is TRBJ2-3, with 7 bases fitting TRBD2. Per the germline V gene, CDR1 is MNHNS and CDR2 is SASEGT. Trimming removed 2 bases from V and 6 bases from J; junction bases left unmatched: 5. This CDR3 region has 14 residues. The CDR3 bases are TGTGCCAGCAGTGAACAACTAGCGATGGATACGCAGTATTTT. It codes for CASSEQLAMDTQYF.

This chain connects TRBV27 to TRBJ2-1; tentatively, D is TRBD1 or TRBD2 (5 bases each). The CDR3 has 16 residues. The V gene's germline CDR1 is MNHEY and CDR2 SMNVEV (reference sequence). V lost 0 bases to trimming and J lost 2 bases, with 11 bases between them. The CDR3 nucleotides read TGTGCCAGCAGTTTATCGATTCAGGGACCCTACAATGAGCAGTTCTTC. Protein product: CASSLSIQGPYNEQFF.

V usage is TRBV6-5 and J usage is TRBJ1-4; D gene uncertain. Trimming took 5 bases from V and 5 from J, leaving 9 bases between them. Germline V gives CDR1 MNHEY, CDR2 SVGAGI. The CDR3 has 13 amino acids. The CDR3 DNA reads as TGTGCCAGCAGTCCGAAGAAGAATGAAAAACTGTTTTTT. The encoded protein is CASSPKKNEKLFF.